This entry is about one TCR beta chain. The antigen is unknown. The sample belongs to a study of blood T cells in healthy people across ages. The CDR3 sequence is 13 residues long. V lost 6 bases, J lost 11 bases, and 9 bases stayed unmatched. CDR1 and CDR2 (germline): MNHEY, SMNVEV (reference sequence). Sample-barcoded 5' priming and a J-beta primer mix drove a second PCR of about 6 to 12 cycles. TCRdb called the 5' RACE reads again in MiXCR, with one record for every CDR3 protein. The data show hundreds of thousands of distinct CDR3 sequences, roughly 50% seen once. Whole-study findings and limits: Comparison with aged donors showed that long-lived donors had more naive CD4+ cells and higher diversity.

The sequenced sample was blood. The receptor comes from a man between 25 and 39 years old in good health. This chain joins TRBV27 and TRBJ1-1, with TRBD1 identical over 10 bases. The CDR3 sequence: CASRLGTGVRAFF. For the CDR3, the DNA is TGTGCCAGCAGGTTAGGGACAGGGGTGAGGGCTTTCTTT.